This T cell receptor (beta chain) was documented in a study of cytomegalovirus exposure and HLA in healthy donors. Study-level findings and limits: Most subjects had HLA-A and HLA-B alleles reportedly predicted accurately by TCR beta sequences. Among TCR sequences, most were rare, though some public TCRs appeared in many donors.

The germline CDR1 and CDR2 sequences are SGHKS and YYEKEE (reference sequence). The junction had 9 bases not matched to a gene; V was cut back by 2 bases and J by 7 bases. This CDR3 comprises 17 residues. A multiplex PCR was run with 60 Vbeta primers and 13 Jbeta primers. TCRdb's copy holds only in-frame clones and misses some; the assay was immunoSEQ multiplex PCR. Of about 160,000 clones in the sample, 60% to 80% were seen once. Notes on this clone: Its specificity is unknown.

The J gene is TRBJ1-6, the V gene TRBV5-5; 10 nucleotides align to TRBD1. The TCR comes from a man aged 50 to 60 in good health and CMV-seropositive. The sample consisted of PBMCs. CDR3 sequence: CASSFFGTGVGNSPLHF. The CDR3 DNA is TGTGCCAGCAGCTTTTTCGGGACAGGGGTAGGGAATTCACCCCTCCACTTT.